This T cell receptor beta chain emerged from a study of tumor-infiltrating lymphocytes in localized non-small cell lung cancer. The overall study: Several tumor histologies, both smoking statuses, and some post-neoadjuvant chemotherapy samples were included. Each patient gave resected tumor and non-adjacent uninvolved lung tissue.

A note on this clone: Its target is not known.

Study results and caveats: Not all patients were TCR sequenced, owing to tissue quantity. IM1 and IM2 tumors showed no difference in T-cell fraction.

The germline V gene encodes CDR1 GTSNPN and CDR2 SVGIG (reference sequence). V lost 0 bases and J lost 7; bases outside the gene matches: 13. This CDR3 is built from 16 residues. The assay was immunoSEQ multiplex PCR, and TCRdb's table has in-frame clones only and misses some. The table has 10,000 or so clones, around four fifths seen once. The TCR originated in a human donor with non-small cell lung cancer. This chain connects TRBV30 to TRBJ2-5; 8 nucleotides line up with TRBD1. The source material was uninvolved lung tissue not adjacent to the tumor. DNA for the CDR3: TGTGCCTGGAGTGTAGGTCGTGCCAGGGGGCGCGGGACCCAGTACTTC. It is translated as CAWSVGRARGRGTQYF.